The clone carrying this T cell receptor beta chain was counted at least ten times. What it binds is not known. This sample was included in a study of T cells in Graves' hyperthyroidism and ophthalmopathy. Study-wide findings and caveats: Ophthalmopathy was distinguished from stable hyperthyroidism by 13 V-J signatures.

From RNA transcripts, TCR beta CDR3 regions were amplified. HTBI primers were employed in a first-round RT-PCR of the TCR CDR3. TCRdb re-called the multiplex PCR reads with MiXCR, one entry per CDR3 protein. Of about 210,000 distinct CDR3 sequences in the sample, 15% to 20% were seen once. J gave up 8 bases and V 5 bases, and 15 bases lay outside the gene matches. This CDR3 is 16 amino acids long. The germline CDR1 and CDR2 sequences are SGHVS and FQNEAQ. The chain links TRBV7-8 to TRBJ2-1, with 7 bases matching TRBD2. The sample comprised blood. The receptor's source is a man aged 50 to 59 with Graves' hyperthyroidism. The CDR3 DNA follows: TGTGCCAGCAGCCCTCAATTTCGGACTAGTTTGGATGAGCAGTTCTTC. Translation: CASSPQFRTSLDEQFF.